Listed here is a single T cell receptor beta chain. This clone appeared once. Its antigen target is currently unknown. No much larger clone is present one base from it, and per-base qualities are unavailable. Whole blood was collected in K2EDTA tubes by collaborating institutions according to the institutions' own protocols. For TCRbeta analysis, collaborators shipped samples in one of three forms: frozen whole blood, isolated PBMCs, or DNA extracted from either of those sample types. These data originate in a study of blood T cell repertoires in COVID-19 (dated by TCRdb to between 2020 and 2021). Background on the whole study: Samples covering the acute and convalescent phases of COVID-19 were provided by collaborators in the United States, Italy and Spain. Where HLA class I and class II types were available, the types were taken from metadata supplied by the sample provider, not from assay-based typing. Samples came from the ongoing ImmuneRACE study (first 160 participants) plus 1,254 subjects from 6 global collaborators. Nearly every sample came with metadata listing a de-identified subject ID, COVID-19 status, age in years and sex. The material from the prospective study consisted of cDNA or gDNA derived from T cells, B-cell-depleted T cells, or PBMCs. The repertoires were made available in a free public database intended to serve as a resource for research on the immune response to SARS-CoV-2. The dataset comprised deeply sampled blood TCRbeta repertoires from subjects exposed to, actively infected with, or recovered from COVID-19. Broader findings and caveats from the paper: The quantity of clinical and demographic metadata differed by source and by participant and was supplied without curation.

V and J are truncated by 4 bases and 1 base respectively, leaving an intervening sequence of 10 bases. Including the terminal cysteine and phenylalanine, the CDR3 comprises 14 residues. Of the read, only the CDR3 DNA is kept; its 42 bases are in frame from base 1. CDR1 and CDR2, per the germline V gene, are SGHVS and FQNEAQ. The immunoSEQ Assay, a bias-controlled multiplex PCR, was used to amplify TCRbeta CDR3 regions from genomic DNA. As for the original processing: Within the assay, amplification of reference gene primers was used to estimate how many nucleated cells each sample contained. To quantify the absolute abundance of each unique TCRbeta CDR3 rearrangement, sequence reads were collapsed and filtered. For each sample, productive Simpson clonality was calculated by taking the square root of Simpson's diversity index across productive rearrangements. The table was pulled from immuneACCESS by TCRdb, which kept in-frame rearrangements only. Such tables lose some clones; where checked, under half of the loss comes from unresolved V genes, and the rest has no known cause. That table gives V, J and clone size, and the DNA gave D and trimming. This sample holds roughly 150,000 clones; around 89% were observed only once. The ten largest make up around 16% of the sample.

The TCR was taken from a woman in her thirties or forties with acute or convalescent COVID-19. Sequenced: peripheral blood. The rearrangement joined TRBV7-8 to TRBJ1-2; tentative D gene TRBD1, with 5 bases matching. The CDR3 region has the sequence CASSSDRNNYGYTF. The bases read TGTGCCAGCAGCTCCGACAGAAATAACTATGGCTACACCTTC.